These 7 T cell receptor beta chains originate from one sample sequenced in a study of blood T cell repertoires in COVID-19. TCRdb's table, derived via immunoSEQ multiplex PCR, lists solely in-frame clones and lacks some. The data show about 200,000 clones, with approximately 86% seen just once and around 1% held by the top ten. Input material: peripheral blood. The receptors derive from a man aged 60 to 75 with COVID-19, enrolled during active disease.

This chain links TRBV25-1 with TRBJ2-7; TRBD2 matches at 11 bases. This CDR3 is 14 amino acids long. Germline V gene sequence: CDR1 MGHDK, CDR2 SYGVNS. With V trimmed by 3 bases and J by 6 bases, 4 bases remained unmatched. The chain's CDR3 is CASSDRGTSGEQYF. CDR3 bases: TGTGCCAGCAGTGACCGCGGGACTAGCGGCGAGCAGTACTTC.

The V call is TRBV24-1, the J call TRBJ2-1, with 14 bases identical to TRBD2. Germline-derived CDR1 and CDR2 are KGHDR and SFDVKD. The CDR3 is made up of 17 amino acids. Trimming cost V 4 bases and J 7 bases; bases outside gene matches: 8. The CDR3 sequence is CATSDGTSGRRVNEQFF. The CDR3, as DNA: TGTGCCACCAGTGACGGGACTAGCGGGAGAAGGGTAAATGAGCAGTTCTTC.

The J gene is TRBJ1-4, the V gene TRBV7-9; D uncertain. V lost 3 bases, J lost 0 bases, and 5 bases lay in between. The CDR3 spans 14 residues. The germline V gene has CDR1 SEHNR and CDR2 FQNEAQ (reference sequence). The CDR3 DNA is TGTGCCAGCAGCTTGAGTGCAACTAATGAAAAACTGTTTTTT. It is translated as CASSLSATNEKLFF.

This chain connects TRBV27 to TRBJ1-4; 9 bases agree with TRBD1. The CDR3 length is 15 residues. The germline CDR1 and CDR2 sequences are MNHEY and SMNVEV (reference sequence). After removal of 6 bases from V and 7 bases from J, the junction contained 9 bases not matched to a gene. CDR3 region: CASRSQQGAGEKLFF. Written as DNA, the CDR3 is TGTGCCAGCAGATCTCAACAGGGGGCGGGTGAAAAACTGTTTTTT.

This clone was seen a single time. The chain employs TRBV6-2 or TRBV6-3 and TRBJ2-1; the match to TRBD2 covers 7 bases. The CDR3 has 15 residues. V lost 2 bases, J lost 5 bases, and 6 bases stayed unmatched. Germline CDR1 MNHEY, CDR2 SVGEGT. CDR3 nucleotide sequence: TGTGCCAGCAGTTACCGGCGGGAGTGGGACAATGAGCAGTTCTTC. It specifies CASSYRREWDNEQFF.

CDR3 sequence (DNA): TGCAGCGCCTGGAGGGGGGGGGATCATGGCTACACCTTC. This gives the protein CSAWRGGDHGYTF. V and J are TRBV29-1 and TRBJ1-2; D possibly corresponds to TRBD1 (6 bases). The CDR3 contains 13 residues. Trimming pared 7 bases from V and 6 bases from J, leaving 18 bases between. Per germline, CDR1 SQVTM and CDR2 ANQGSEA.

The chain couples TRBV29-1 to TRBJ1-1; D is unclear. This CDR3 region has 11 residues. Germline V gene sequence: CDR1 SQVTM, CDR2 ANQGSEA. The ends were cut back, 6 bases at V and 10 bases at J, with 15 bases in the middle. CDR3 bases: TGCAGCGTAGCCAAACAGCGGGGAGCTTTCTTT. This translates into CSVAKQRGAFF.